This T cell receptor (beta chain) stems from a study of blood T cell repertoires in COVID-19. Turning to the study itself: The samples span acute and convalescent COVID-19 from the United States, Italy and Spain. T cells, B-cell-depleted T cells, or PBMCs provided the cDNA or gDNA that served as material.

This clone was counted between two and nine times. In the original analysis: It was from reference gene primer amplification that nucleated cell counts were estimated. Produced via immunoSEQ multiplex PCR; TCRdb's table is partial and in-frame only. V and J calls and clone size are as listed in that table; D and trimming were resolved from the DNA. The sample shows some 250,000 clones, roughly 80% of them seen only once. The CDR3 has 18 residues. From germline, CDR1 is SGHNT and CDR2 YENEEA. J gave up 2 bases and V 3 bases, and 12 bases lay outside the gene matches. The receptor's source is a woman between 18 and 29 years old with acute or convalescent COVID-19. V and J are TRBV11-3 and TRBJ1-1; 10 bases line up with TRBD1. Sequences were obtained from peripheral blood. The CDR3 nucleotides read TGTGCCAGCAGCTTCCGGTTTCCCGGGACAGGGGACAACACTGAAGCTTTCTTT. Translated, it gives CASSFRFPGTGDNTEAFF. The full variable domain, in which reference TRBV11-3 and TRBJ1-1 provide the parts outside the CDR3, is EAGVVQSPRYKIIEKKQPVAFWCNPISGHNTLYWYLQNLGQGPELLIRYENEEAVDDSQLPKDRFSAERLKGVDSTLKIQPAELGDSAVYLCASSFRFPGTGDNTEAFFGQGTRLTVV.